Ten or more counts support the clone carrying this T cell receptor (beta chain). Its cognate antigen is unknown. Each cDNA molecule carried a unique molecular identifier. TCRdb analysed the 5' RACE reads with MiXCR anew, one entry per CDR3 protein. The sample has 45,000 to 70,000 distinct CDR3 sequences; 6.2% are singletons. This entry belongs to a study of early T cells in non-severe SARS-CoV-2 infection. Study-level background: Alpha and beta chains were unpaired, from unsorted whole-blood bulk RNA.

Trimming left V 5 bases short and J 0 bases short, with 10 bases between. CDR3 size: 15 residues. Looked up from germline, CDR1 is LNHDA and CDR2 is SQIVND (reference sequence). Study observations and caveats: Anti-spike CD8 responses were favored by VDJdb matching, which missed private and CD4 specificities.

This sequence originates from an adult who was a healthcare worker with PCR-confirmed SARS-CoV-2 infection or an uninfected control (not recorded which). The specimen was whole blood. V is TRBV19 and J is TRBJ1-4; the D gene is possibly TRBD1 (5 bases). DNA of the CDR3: TGTGCCAGTAGTGATCGACAGTCAACTAATGAAAAACTGTTTTTT. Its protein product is CASSDRQSTNEKLFF. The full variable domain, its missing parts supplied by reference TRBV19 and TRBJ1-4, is DGGITQSPKYLFRKEGQNVTLSCEQNLNHDAMYWYRQDPGQGLRLIYYSQIVNDFQKGDIAEGYSVSREKKESFPLTVTSAQKNPTAFYLCASSDRQSTNEKLFFGSGTQLSVL.